The rows below give T cell receptor beta chains drawn from one sample of a study of blood T cell repertoires in COVID-19. Some clones are missing from TCRdb's copy, which holds only in-frame ones; the method was immunoSEQ multiplex PCR. The data contain 240,000 or so clones, 86% of them singletons. The sequencing sample was made of PBMCs or T cells enriched from blood (not recorded which). Source of these receptors: a woman between 45 and 65 years old who had recovered from COVID-19. The CDR3 runs from the conserved cysteine through the conserved F or W. The order of the fields is V gene, CDR3 protein.

V: TRBV5-8
CDR3: CASSIRQGYGYTF

V: TRBV2
CDR3: CASSDGQPSRGYTF

V: TRBV2
CDR3: CASKEGPGVGGYTF

V: TRBV24-1
CDR3: CATWYKGGGVTEAFF

V: TRBV25-1
CDR3: CASSGTVDLSGYTF

V: TRBV6-5
CDR3: CASSYSAGGGDTQYF

V: TRBV6-5
CDR3: CASSLDSNYGYTF

V: TRBV9
CDR3: CASSVGEVNSPLHF

V: TRBV7-8
CDR3: CASSFTTGDTEAFF

V: TRBV5-5
CDR3: CASSRDTRNTEAFF

V: TRBV5-4
CDR3: CASSFRAGGPYEQYF

V: TRBV29-1
CDR3: CSVGLAGVTGELFF

V: TRBV24-1
CDR3: CATSDQTSGGPSYTQYF

V: TRBV18
CDR3: CASSPATGDDGYTF

V: TRBV28
CDR3: CASSLTSYGYTF

V: TRBV2
CDR3: CASSERTGNQPQHF

V: TRBV6-5
CDR3: CAAQYLNYGYTF

V: TRBV30
CDR3: CAWSPGQGYSPLHF

V: TRBV19
CDR3: CASSMDAGVREGYTF

V: TRBV2
CDR3: CASSRQESYGYTF

V: TRBV10-3
CDR3: CAISEFGTGHQETQYF

V: TRBV2
CDR3: CASSRDPAIYGYTF

V: TRBV5-1
CDR3: CASSLQGEKLFF

V: TRBV6-2/TRBV6-3
CDR3: CASSYDSVKNIQYF

V: TRBV7-3
CDR3: CASSLNGYNEQFF

V: TRBV27
CDR3: CASSSHYEQYF

V: TRBV5-5
CDR3: CASRRQGNSDTEAFF

V: TRBV6-5
CDR3: CASSSLAGTDYNEQFF

V: TRBV15
CDR3: CATSRGLAGGPRETQYF

V: TRBV7-3
CDR3: CASSLRTSGGAETQYF

V: TRBV7-6
CDR3: CASSLESQDKYNEQFF

V: TRBV3-1/TRBV3-2
CDR3: CASSQASAARRGTEAFF